This T cell receptor beta chain was identified in a study of shared clonotypes between healthy human individuals. The method was immunoSEQ multiplex PCR; TCRdb's version includes in-frame clones alone and lacks a portion of them. The sample shows about 2.3 million clones, 85% to 95% of them seen only once. Germline assignment: CDR1 MDHEN and CDR2 SYDVKM. V shed 4 bases, J shed 0 bases, and the junction held 3 bases outside the gene matches. CDR3 length equals 14 residues. Sequenced input: naive CD4+ T cells from PBMCs. Subset noted: CD45RA+ positively selected. The rearrangement uses TRBV28 and TRBJ2-7, with 7 bases lining up with TRBD1. The receptor was derived from a young man in good health. Some clones in this sample may be carry-over from other donors' samples. CDR3 sequence (DNA): TGTGCCAGCAGTTGGGACAGATACTCCTACGAGCAGTACTTC. It yields the protein CASSWDRYSYEQYF.